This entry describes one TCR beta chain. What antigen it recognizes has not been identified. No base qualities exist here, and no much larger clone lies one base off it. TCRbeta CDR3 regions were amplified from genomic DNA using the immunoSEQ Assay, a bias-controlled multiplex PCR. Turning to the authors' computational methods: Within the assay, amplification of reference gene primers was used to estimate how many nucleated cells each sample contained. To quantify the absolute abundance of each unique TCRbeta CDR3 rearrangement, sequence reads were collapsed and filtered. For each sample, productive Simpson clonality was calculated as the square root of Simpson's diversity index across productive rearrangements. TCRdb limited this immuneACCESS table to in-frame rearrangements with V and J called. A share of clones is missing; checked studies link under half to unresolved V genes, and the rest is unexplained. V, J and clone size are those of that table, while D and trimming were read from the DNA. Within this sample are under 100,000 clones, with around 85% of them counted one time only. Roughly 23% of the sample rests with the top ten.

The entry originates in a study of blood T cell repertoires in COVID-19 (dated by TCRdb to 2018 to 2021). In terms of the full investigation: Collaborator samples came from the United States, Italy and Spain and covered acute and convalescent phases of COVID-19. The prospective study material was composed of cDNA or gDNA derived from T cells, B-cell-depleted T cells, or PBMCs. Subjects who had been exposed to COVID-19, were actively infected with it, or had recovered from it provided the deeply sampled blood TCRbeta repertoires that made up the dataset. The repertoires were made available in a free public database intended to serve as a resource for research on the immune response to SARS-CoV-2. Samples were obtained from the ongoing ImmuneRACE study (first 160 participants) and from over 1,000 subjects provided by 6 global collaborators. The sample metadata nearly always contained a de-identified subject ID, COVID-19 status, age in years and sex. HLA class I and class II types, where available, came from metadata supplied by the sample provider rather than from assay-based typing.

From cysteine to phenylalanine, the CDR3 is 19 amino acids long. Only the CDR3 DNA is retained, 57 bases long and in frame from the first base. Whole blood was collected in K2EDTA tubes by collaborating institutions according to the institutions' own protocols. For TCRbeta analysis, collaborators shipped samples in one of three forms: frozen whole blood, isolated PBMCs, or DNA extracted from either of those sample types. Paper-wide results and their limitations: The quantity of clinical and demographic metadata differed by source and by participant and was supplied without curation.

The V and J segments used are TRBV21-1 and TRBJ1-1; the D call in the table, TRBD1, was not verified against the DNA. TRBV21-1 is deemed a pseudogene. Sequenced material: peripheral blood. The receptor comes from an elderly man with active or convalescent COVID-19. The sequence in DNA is TGTGCCAGCAGCAAAGCTCCCCGACAGGGGCTGGTCGCAGGAACTGAAGCTTTCTTT. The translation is CASSKAPRQGLVAGTEAFF.